The 11 T cell receptor beta chains in this list originate from one sample, sequenced in a study of blood T cell repertoires in COVID-19. Using immunoSEQ multiplex PCR, the repertoire was profiled, and TCRdb retains in-frame clones only, with some absent. The table lists a few hundred thousand clones, approximately 90% of them singletons. Specimen: peripheral blood. These receptors came from a woman aged 50 to 60 with COVID-19, enrolled during active disease.

This clone has more than one count but fewer than ten. CDR3 in amino acids: CASSISGVGTEAFF. Written as DNA, the CDR3 is TGTGCCAGCAGCATCTCAGGGGTGGGGACTGAAGCTTTCTTT. The chain recombines TRBV7-9 with TRBJ1-1, with TRBD1 as a possible D gene (6 bases). Germline V gene sequence: CDR1 SEHNR, CDR2 FQNEAQ (reference sequence). The CDR3 has 14 amino acids. V gave up 5 bases and J gave up 5 bases, with 15 bases separating them.

This clone was seen once. V gene TRBV19 combines with J gene TRBJ1-1; D ambiguous. V lost 3 bases and J lost 1, with 12 bases in between. The length of the CDR3 is 15 residues. Germline values: CDR1 LNHDA, CDR2 SQIVND (reference sequence). The CDR3 protein is CASSISRVANTEAFF. For the CDR3, the DNA is TGTGCCAGTAGTATTTCCCGGGTTGCGAACACTGAAGCTTTCTTT.

The sample holds a few counts of this clone. J is TRBJ1-3 and V is TRBV21-1. TRBV21-1 is a pseudogene segment. The CDR3 is made up of 10 amino acids. The chain's CDR3 is CASGSNTIYF. The CDR3 DNA reads TGTGCCAGCGGGAGCAACACCATATATTTT.

The CDR3 sequence: CASSLGDSSDTQYF. CDR3 nucleotides: TGCGCCAGCAGCTTGGGGGACAGCTCGGATACGCAGTATTTT. The rearrangement joins TRBV5-1 to TRBJ2-3; TRBD1 matches 7 bases. Germline-derived CDR1 and CDR2 are SGHRS and YFSETQ. The CDR3 has 14 residues. V lost 0 bases and J lost 6; bases outside the gene matches: 4.

The rearrangement uses TRBV6-5 and TRBJ2-7, with D tentatively TRBD1 (6 bases). The V gene's germline CDR1 is MNHEY and CDR2 SVGAGI. V lost 4 bases and J 0 bases, leaving 10 bases between the germline ends. The CDR3 has 14 amino acids. CDR3 amino acids: CASSWDMSSYEQYF. CDR3 nucleotide sequence: TGTGCCAGCAGTTGGGACATGAGCTCCTACGAGCAGTACTTC.

CDR3 nucleotide sequence: TGTGCCAGCAGCTTAGGGGGTGGGGGAGGATACGAGCAGTACTTC. The encoded protein is CASSLGGGGGYEQYF. The rearrangement joins TRBV11-2 to TRBJ2-7, with D perhaps TRBD2 (6 bases). Germline V lookup: CDR1 SGHAT, CDR2 FQNNGV. This CDR3 contains 15 residues. The germline V and J ends were trimmed by 1 base and 4 bases, with 14 bases remaining between them. Supplemented by reference TRBV11-2 and TRBJ2-7, the full variable domain reads EAGVAQSPRYKIIEKRQSVAFWCNPISGHATLYWYQQILGQGPKLLIQFQNNGVVDDSQLPKDRFSAERLKGVDSTLKIQPAKLEDSAVYLCASSLGGGGGYEQYFGPGTRLTVT.

This rearrangement joins TRBV24-1 to TRBJ1-1, with D unresolved. The CDR3 loop spans 12 amino acids. The V gene's germline CDR1 is KGHDR and CDR2 SFDVKD. Between the trimmed V and J ends, which lost 5 bases and 8 bases, there was a span of 11 bases. CDR3 DNA sequence: TGTGCCACCAGTGCCCCTGGCAGGGAAGCTTTCTTT. Translating it yields CATSAPGREAFF.

This rearrangement joins TRBV3-1 (or the pseudogene TRBV3-2) to TRBJ1-4; D perhaps matches TRBD1 (6 bases). The CDR3 sequence is 15 residues long. Germline CDR1 and CDR2: LGHDT and YNNKEL (reference sequence). The V gene lost 4 bases and the J gene lost 5 bases, with 14 bases spanning the gap. CDR3: CASSLQGILNEKLFF. The CDR3 coding sequence is TGTGCCAGCAGCCTCCAGGGGATTTTAAATGAAAAACTGTTTTTT.

This clone was detected once. CDR3: CASSVGIAGRDTQYF. The CDR3 DNA follows: TGTGCCAGCAGCGTAGGAATAGCGGGGAGGGATACGCAGTATTTT. The chain carries TRBV9 and TRBJ2-3; 8 positions agree with TRBD2. Germline V gene sequence: CDR1 SGDLS, CDR2 YYNGEE. Trimming at V came to 0 bases and at J to 6 bases, leaving 6 bases not matched to a gene. This CDR3 region has 15 residues. The full variable domain, its missing parts supplied by reference TRBV9 and TRBJ2-3, is DSGVTQTPKHLITATGQRVTLRCSPRSGDLSVYWYQQSLDQGLQFLIQYYNGEERAKGNILERFSAQQFPDLHSELNLSSLELGDSALYFCASSVGIAGRDTQYFGPGTRLTVL.

This chain links TRBV3-1 (or the pseudogene TRBV3-2) with TRBJ1-4; 8 positions match TRBD1. Trimming took 4 bases from V and 4 from J; bases not matched to a gene: 2. The CDR3 spans 14 residues. Germline CDR1 and CDR2: LGHDT and YNNKEL (reference sequence). The CDR3 region is CASSPRGHNEKLFF. CDR3 nucleotides: TGTGCCAGCAGCCCCAGGGGGCATAATGAAAAACTGTTTTTT.

The rearrangement uses TRBV27 and TRBJ2-5; the D gene is possibly TRBD2 (5 bases). This CDR3 contains 14 residues. Trimming took off 2 bases at V and 2 bases at J, with 9 bases between the two ends. Germline V lookup: CDR1 MNHEY, CDR2 SMNVEV (reference sequence). The CDR3 DNA reads TGTGCCAGCAGTTTAGGAGGCAGTCAAGAGACCCAGTACTTC. Translation: CASSLGGSQETQYF.